The TCR beta chain under discussion was sequenced for a study of T cell responses to AZD1222 COVID-19 vaccine (dated by TCRdb to the early 2020s). Context from the whole study: Because spike-specific TCR depth and breadth did not differ between the two schedules, AZD1222 recipients who got a second dose at roughly 4 weeks were pooled with those who got a second dose at roughly 12 weeks. TCR sequencing covered roughly 230 trial participants: about 210 given two doses of AZD1222 and 26 given two doses of MenACWY control vaccine. Trial participants were enrolled by age into subgroups of 18-55, 56-69 and 70-plus years, and 148, 28 and 57 TCR-sequenced participants, respectively, were included in these subgroups. Study-wide findings and limitations: Most participants were white British and females outnumbered males, and the authors suggested that clonal diversity may have been underestimated. After two AZD1222 doses, spike-specific TCR breadth and depth were significantly higher than at day 0 and than in MenACWY recipients. Only a handful of AZD1222 recipients were SARS-CoV-2 seropositive at baseline, limiting conclusions about previously exposed vaccinees. In the small 56-69-year group, the increase in depth fell short of significance, most likely because of low power. CD4 TCRs associated with the vaccine covered the entire spike protein, and the dominant responses were in regions 160-218 and 743-854. No day 14 peak-response samples were available, so repertoires were characterized only after the peak T cell response. Reportedly, almost half of the unique spike-specific TCRs recognized epitopes lying outside the regions that are mutated in the B.1.351 and B.1.1.7 variants.

According to the study, the label for this sample's time point signals: baseline before first vaccination. Vaccinee samples were obtained from the UK trials COV001 and COV002, which included a single-blind randomized controlled phase 2/3 trial of AZD1222 (ChAdOx1 nCoV-19) in healthy adults. For TCRbeta chain sequencing, PBMC samples were collected from trial participants at day 0 and at day 28 after the second dose. Comment on this clone: The antigen this receptor binds is unknown. Base qualities are not recorded, but no much larger clone differs from it by a single base.

The CDR3 regions of human TCRbeta chains were analyzed by immunosequencing. As for the original processing: TCRs in the repertoires were compared against a reference library of SARS-CoV-2-specific TCRs that had been generated with the MIRA antigen-specificity platform. Breadth was defined as the fraction of unique TCRs that were SARS-CoV-2-associated, and depth was defined as the fraction of total T cells that were SARS-CoV-2-associated. Using the MIRA data, each spike-specific TCR was assigned both to the spike region to which the TCR was reactive and to a CD4 or CD8 class. Log10-transformed breadth and depth values were compared by one-way ANOVA with Sidak's multiple comparisons tests. TCRdb holds this immuneACCESS table with in-frame rearrangements only. Some clones are missing; in checked studies, unresolved V genes explain under half, and the rest has no known cause. That table furnishes V, J and clone size, whereas the DNA furnished D and trimming. Here the sample has around 120,000 clones; 80% to 90% occur a single time. The top ten constitute about 1.6% of the sample.

Including the terminal cysteine and phenylalanine, the CDR3 comprises 14 residues. Only the CDR3 portion is preserved as DNA: 42 bases, with reading frame beginning at the first base. CDR1 and CDR2 are read off the germline V gene as SGDLS and YYNGEE. The V and J ends are trimmed by 1 base and 3 bases, leaving 8 bases between them. The sequencing used peripheral blood, collected on day 0 of AZD1222 vaccination. The sequence joins TRBV9 to TRBJ1-5; there is no confident call for the D gene. The sequence was obtained from an adult in good health. The CDR3 region reads CASSVNSYNQPQHF. The DNA sequence follows: TGTGCCAGCAGCGTAAACAGCTACAATCAGCCCCAGCATTTT.